The 8 T cell receptor beta chains listed next were all sequenced from one sample in a study of cytomegalovirus exposure and HLA in healthy donors. The study ran its PCR with 60 Vbeta and 13 Jbeta primers. Clones were sequenced by immunoSEQ multiplex PCR, and TCRdb holds only the in-frame ones, with some missing. The data hold 100,000 to 120,000 clones, with 9.5% to 15% observed a single time. Source material: PBMCs. The source is a man aged 40-49 years in good health and CMV-seropositive.

V gene TRBV25-1 combines with J gene TRBJ1-2, with TRBD1 matching over 8 bases. After removal of 2 bases from V and 1 base from J, the junction contained 6 bases not matched to a gene. CDR1 is MGHDK and CDR2 is SYGVNS in the germline V gene. CDR3 length equals 16 residues. CDR3 DNA sequence: TGTGCCAGCAGTGAAGCGGACAGGGACTTTAACTATGGCTACACCTTC. It is translated as CASSEADRDFNYGYTF.

This clone was seen a handful of times. The chain couples TRBV6-6 to TRBJ2-5; no clear D gene. Germline CDR1 reads MNHNY; CDR2 reads SVGAGI (reference sequence). Trimming left V 3 bases short and J 1 base short, with 9 bases between. CDR3 length equals 14 residues. The CDR3: CASSYPRSQETQYF. The CDR3 coding sequence is TGTGCCAGCAGTTATCCGAGGAGCCAAGAGACCCAGTACTTC.

The chain couples TRBV5-4 to TRBJ1-1; 7 bases agree with TRBD1. Germline V gene lookup returns CDR1 SGHNT and CDR2 YYREEE (reference sequence). J gave up 1 base and V 2 bases, and 2 bases lay outside the gene matches. The CDR3 has 14 amino acids. The CDR3 DNA follows: TGTGCCAGCAGCTTACGGACAGGGAACACTGAAGCTTTCTTT. This encodes CASSLRTGNTEAFF.

The chain employs TRBV6-5 and TRBJ1-6, with unresolved D. CDR3 length: 14 amino acids. Germline V gene lookup returns CDR1 MNHEY and CDR2 SVGAGI. V dropped 0 bases and J dropped 8 bases, with 8 bases sitting between them. The CDR3 bases are TGTGCCAGCAGTTACTCGCCAGAAGATTCACCCCTCCACTTT. Encoded protein: CASSYSPEDSPLHF.

CDR3 coding DNA: TGTGCCAGCAGCTTCTCCGGGACAGCCACCGGGGAGCTGTTTTTT. Protein sequence: CASSFSGTATGELFF. This rearrangement joins TRBV7-6 to TRBJ2-2; 7 nucleotides align to TRBD1. Per germline, CDR1 SGHVS and CDR2 FNYEAQ. The CDR3 is 15 amino acids. With V trimmed by 3 bases and J by 4 bases, 5 bases remained unmatched.

Notes on this clone: Other nucleotide sequences from this sample produce the same CDR3. The chain employs TRBV7-2 and TRBJ1-5; D gene uncertain. Trimming shortened V by 1 base and J by 1 base, and 8 bases separated the two germline ends. The CDR3 extends over 15 amino acids. Germline V gene sequence: CDR1 SGHTA, CDR2 FQGNSA. The CDR3 DNA reads TGTGCCAGCAGCTTAGTTTCCCAGAGCAATCAGCCCCAGCATTTT. Protein product: CASSLVSQSNQPQHF.

The chain recombines TRBV5-1 with TRBJ2-1, with a possible D match to TRBD2 (5 bases). V lost 0 bases, J lost 9 bases, and 13 bases lay in between. Germline V lookup: CDR1 SGHRS, CDR2 YFSETQ. The CDR3 loop spans 14 amino acids. This chain's CDR3 is CASSLEWASFEQFF. The CDR3 DNA reads as TGCGCCAGCAGCTTGGAATGGGCTAGCTTTGAGCAGTTCTTC.

Points on this clone: At one end the junction does not follow the germline gene, possibly because of a read error. V gene TRBV27 combines with J gene TRBJ2-2, with a tentative D call TRBD1 (7 bases). CDR1 is MNHEY and CDR2 is SMNVEV in the germline V gene (reference sequence). CDR3 length equals 14 residues. The CDR3 nucleotides read TGTGCCAGTAGACAGGGAGGTAACATCGGGGAGCTGTTTTTT. It is translated as CASRQGGNIGELFF.